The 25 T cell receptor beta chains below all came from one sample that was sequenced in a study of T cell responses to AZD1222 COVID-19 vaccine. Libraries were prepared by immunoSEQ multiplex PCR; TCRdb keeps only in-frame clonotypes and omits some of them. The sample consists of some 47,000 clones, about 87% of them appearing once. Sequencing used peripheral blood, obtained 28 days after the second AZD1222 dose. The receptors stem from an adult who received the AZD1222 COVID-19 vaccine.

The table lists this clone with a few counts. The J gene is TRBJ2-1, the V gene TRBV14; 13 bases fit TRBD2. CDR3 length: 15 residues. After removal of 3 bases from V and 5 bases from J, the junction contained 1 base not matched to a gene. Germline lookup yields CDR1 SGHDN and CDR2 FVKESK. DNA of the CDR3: TGTGCCAGCAGCCAGACTAGCGGGAGGCACAATGAGCAGTTCTTC. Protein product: CASSQTSGRHNEQFF.

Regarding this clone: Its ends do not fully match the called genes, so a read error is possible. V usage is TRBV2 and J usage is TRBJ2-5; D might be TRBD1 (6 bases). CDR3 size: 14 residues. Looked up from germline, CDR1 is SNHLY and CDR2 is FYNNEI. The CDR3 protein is CASSEAGVPETQYF. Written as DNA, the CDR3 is TGTGCCAGCAGCGAAGCAGGGGTCCCAGAGACCCAGTACTTC.

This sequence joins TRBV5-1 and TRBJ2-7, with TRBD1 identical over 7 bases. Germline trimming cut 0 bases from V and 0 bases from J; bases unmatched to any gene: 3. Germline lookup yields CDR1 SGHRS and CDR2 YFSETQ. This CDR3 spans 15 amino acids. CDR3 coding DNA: TGCGCCAGCAGCTTGGCCGGGACAGCCTCCTACGAGCAGTACTTC. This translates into CASSLAGTASYEQYF.

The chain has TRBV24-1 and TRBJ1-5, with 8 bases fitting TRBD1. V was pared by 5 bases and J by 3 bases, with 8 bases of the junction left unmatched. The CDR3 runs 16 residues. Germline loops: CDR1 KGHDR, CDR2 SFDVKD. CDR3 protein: CATSVSGQGDNQPQHF. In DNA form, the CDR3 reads TGTGCCACCAGTGTCAGCGGACAGGGAGACAATCAGCCCCAGCATTTT.

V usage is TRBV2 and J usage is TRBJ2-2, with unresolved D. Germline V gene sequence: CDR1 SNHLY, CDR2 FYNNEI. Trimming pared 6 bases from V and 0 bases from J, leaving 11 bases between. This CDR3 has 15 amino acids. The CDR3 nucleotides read TGTGCCAGCAGGGAAACTGGCTCGAACACCGGGGAGCTGTTTTTT. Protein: CASRETGSNTGELFF. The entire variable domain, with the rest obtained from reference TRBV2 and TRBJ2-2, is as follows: EPEVTQTPSHQVTQMGQEVILRCVPISNHLYFYWYRQILGQKVEFLVSFYNNEISEKSEIFDDQFSVERPDGSNFTLKIRSTKLEDSAMYFCASRETGSNTGELFFGEGSRLTVL.

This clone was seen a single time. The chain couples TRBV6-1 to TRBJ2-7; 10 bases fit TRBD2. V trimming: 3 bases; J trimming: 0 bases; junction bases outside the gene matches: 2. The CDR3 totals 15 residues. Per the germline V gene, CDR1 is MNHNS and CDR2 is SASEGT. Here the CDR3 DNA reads TGTGCCAGCAGTGAGTTAGCGGGAGGCTCCTACGAGCAGTACTTC. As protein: CASSELAGGSYEQYF.

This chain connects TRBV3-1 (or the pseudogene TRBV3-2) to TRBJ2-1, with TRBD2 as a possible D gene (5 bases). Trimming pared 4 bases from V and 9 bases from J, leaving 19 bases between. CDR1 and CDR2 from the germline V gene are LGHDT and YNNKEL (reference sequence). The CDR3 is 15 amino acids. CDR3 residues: CASSRGVEASGEQFF. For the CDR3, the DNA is TGTGCCAGCAGCCGGGGAGTAGAGGCGTCCGGTGAGCAGTTCTTC.

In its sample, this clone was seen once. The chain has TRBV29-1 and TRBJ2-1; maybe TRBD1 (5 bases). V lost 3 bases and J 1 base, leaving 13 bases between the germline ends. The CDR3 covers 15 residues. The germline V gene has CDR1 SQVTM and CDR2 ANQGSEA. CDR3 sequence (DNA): TGCAGCGTTGATAGACAGACCATGTCCTACAATGAGCAGTTCTTC. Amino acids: CSVDRQTMSYNEQFF.

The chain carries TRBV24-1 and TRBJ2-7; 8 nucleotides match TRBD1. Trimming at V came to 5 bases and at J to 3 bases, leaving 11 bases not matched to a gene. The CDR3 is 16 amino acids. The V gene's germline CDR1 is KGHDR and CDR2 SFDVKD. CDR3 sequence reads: CATSGPTETGGYEQYF. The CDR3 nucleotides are TGTGCCACCAGTGGCCCCACCGAAACAGGGGGCTACGAGCAGTACTTC.

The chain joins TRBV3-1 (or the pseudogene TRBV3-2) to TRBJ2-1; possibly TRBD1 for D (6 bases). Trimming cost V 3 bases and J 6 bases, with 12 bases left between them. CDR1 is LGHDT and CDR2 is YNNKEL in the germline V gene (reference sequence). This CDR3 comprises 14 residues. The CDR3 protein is CASSQGAGLNEQFF. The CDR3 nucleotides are TGTGCCAGCAGCCAGGGGGCTGGTCTCAATGAGCAGTTCTTC.

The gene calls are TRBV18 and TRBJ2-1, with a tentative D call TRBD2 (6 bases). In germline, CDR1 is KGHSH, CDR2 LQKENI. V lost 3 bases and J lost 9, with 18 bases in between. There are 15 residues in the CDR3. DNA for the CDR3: TGTGCCAGCTCACCCTTAGCGGTACCTCAGAGTGAGCAGTTCTTC. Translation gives CASSPLAVPQSEQFF.

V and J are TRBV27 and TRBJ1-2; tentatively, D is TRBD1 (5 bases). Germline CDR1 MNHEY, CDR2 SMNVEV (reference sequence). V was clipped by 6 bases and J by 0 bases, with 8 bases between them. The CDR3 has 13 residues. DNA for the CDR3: TGTGCCAGCAGGGTGGGGGCTAACTATGGCTACACCTTC. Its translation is CASRVGANYGYTF.

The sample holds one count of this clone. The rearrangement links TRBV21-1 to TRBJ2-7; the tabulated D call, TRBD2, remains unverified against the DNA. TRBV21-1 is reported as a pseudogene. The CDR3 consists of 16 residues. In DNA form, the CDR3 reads TGTGCCAGCAGCAAAGCTTGCGGACTAGCGTCCTACGAGCAGTACTTC. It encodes CASSKACGLASYEQYF.

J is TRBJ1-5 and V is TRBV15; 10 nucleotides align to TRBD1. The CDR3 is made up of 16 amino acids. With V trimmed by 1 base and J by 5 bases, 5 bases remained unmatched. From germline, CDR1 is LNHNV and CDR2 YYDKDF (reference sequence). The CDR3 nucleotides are TGTGCCACCAGCAGAGTAGGGACAGGGGCGGATCAGCCCCAGCATTTT. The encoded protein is CATSRVGTGADQPQHF. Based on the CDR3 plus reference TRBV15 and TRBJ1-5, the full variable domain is DAMVIQNPRYQVTQFGKPVTLSCSQTLNHNVMYWYQQKSSQAPKLLFHYYDKDFNNEADTPDNFQSRRPNTSFCFLDIRSPGLGDTAMYLCATSRVGTGADQPQHFGDGTRLSIL.

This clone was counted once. The CDR3 nucleotides are TGTGCCAGCAGCGTAGGGGTTGGCTCTGGAAACACCATATATTTT. Its protein product is CASSVGVGSGNTIYF. The chain uses TRBV9 and TRBJ1-3; D remains ambiguous. This CDR3 is 15 amino acids long. Germline lookup yields CDR1 SGDLS and CDR2 YYNGEE. V lost 0 bases, J lost 0 bases, and 7 bases lay in between.

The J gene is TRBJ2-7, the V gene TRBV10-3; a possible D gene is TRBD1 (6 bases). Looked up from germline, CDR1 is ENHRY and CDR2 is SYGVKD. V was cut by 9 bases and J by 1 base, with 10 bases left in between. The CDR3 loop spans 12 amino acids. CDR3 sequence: CAMGAPSYEQYF. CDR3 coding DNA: TGTGCCATGGGGGCCCCTTCCTACGAGCAGTACTTC.

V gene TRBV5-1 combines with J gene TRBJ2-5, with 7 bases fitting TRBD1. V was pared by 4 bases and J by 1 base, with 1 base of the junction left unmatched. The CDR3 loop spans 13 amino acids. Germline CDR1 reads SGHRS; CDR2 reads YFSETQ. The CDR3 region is CASSRDSQETQYF. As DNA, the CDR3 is TGCGCCAGCAGCCGGGACAGCCAAGAGACCCAGTACTTC.

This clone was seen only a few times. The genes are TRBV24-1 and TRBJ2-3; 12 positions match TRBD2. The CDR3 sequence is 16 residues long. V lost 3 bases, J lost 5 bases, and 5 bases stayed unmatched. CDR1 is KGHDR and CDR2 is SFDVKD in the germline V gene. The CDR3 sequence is CATSDPGLAGLDTQYF. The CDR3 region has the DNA TGTGCCACCAGTGATCCCGGACTAGCGGGATTAGATACGCAGTATTTT.

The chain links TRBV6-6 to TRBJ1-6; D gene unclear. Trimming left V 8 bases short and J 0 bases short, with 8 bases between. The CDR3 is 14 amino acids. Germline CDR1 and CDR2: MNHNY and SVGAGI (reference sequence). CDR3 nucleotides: TGTGCCAGCGGAAAAGGCTCCTATAATTCACCCCTCCACTTT. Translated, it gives CASGKGSYNSPLHF.

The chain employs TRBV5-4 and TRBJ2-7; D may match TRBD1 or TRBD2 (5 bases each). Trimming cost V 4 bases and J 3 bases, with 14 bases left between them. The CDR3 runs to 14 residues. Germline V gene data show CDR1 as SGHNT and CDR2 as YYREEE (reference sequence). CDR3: CASSPTGPDYEQYF. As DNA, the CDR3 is TGTGCCAGCAGCCCTACGGGACCAGACTACGAGCAGTACTTC.

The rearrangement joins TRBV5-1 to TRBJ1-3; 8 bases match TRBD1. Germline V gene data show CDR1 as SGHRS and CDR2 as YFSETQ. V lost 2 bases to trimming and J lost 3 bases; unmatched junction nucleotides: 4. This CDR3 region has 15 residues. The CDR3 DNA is TGCGCCAGCAGCTTCGGACAGGGTGGTGGAAACACCATATATTTT. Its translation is CASSFGQGGGNTIYF.

The CDR3 loop is CASSYSGGFNYGYTF. The CDR3 nucleotides are TGTGCCAGCAGTTACTCAGGGGGATTTAACTATGGCTACACCTTC. V gene TRBV6-5 combines with J gene TRBJ1-2, with D possibly being TRBD1 (6 bases). Germline-derived CDR1 and CDR2 are MNHEY and SVGAGI. The ends were cut back, 0 bases at V and 1 base at J, with 9 bases in the middle. The CDR3 totals 15 residues.

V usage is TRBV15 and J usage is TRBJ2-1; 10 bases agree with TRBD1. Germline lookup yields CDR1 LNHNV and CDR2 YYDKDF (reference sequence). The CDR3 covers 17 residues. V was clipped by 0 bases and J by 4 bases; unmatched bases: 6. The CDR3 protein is CATSRDAWTGGYNEQFF. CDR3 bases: TGTGCCACCAGCAGAGATGCATGGACAGGGGGTTACAATGAGCAGTTCTTC.

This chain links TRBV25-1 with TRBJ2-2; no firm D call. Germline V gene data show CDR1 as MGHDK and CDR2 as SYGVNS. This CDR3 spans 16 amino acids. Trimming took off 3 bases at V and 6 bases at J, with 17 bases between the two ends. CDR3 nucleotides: TGTGCCAGCAGTGACCACGGGCCTCGTGAAGCCGGGGAGCTGTTTTTT. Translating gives CASSDHGPREAGELFF.

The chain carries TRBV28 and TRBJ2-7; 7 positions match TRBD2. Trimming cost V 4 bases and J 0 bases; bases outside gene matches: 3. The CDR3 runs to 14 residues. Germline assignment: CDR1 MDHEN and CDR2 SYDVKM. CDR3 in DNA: TGTGCCAGCAGTTCGGGGGGTTCCTCCTACGAGCAGTACTTC. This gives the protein CASSSGGSSYEQYF.